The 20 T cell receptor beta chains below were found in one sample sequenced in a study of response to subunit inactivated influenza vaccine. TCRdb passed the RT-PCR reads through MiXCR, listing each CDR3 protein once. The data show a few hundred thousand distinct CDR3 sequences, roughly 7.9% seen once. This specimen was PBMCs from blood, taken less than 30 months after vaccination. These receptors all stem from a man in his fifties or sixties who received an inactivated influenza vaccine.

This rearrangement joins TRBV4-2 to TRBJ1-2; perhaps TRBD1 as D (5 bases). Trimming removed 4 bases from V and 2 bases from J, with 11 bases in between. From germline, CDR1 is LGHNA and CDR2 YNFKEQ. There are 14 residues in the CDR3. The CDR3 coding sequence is TGTGCCAGCAGCCCTCGACAGCTGAACTATGGCTACACCTTC. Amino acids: CASSPRQLNYGYTF.

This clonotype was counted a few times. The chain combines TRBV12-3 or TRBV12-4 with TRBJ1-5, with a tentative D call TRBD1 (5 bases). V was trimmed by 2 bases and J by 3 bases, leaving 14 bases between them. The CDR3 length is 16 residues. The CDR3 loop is CASSLKGRVYNQPQHF. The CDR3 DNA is TGTGCCAGCAGTTTAAAGGGCAGGGTCTACAATCAGCCCCAGCATTTT.

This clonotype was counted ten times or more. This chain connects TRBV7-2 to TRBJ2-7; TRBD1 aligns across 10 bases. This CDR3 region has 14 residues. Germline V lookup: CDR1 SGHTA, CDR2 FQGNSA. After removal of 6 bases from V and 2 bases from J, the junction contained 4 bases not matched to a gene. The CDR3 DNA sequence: TGTGCCAGCAGTTATGACAGGGGGCCCTACGAGCAGTACTTC. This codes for CASSYDRGPYEQYF.

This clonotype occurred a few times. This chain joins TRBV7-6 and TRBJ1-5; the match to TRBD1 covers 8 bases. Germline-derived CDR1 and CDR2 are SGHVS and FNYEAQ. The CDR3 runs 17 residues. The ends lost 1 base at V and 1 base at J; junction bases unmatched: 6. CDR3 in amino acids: CASSLGARTGSNQPQHF. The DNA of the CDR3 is TGTGCCAGCAGCTTAGGAGCGAGGACAGGGAGCAATCAGCCCCAGCATTTT.

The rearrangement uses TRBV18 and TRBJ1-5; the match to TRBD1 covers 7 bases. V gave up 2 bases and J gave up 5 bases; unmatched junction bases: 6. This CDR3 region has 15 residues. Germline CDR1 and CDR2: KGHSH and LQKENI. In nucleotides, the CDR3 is TGTGCCAGCTCACCAGGTGGGACAGCTGATCAGCCCCAGCATTTT. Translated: CASSPGGTADQPQHF. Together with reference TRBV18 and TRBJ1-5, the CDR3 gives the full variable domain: NAGVMQNPRHLVRRRGQEARLRCSPMKGHSHVYWYRQLPEEGLKFMVYLQKENIIDESGMPKERFSAEFPKEGPSILRIQQVVRGDSAAYFCASSPGGTADQPQHFGDGTRLSIL.

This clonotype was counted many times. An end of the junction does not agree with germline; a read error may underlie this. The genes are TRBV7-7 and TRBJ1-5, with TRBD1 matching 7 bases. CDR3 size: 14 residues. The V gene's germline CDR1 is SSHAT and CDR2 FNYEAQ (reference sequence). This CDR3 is CASSPTGDLWPQHF. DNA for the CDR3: TGTGCTAGCAGCCCTACAGGGGACCTGTGGCCCCAGCATTTT.

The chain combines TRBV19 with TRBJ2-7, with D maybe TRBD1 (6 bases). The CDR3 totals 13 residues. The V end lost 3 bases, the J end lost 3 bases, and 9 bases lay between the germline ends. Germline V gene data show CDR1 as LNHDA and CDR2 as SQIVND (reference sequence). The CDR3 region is CASSIKGGYEQYF. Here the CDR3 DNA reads TGTGCCAGTAGTATTAAAGGGGGCTACGAGCAGTACTTC.

The CDR3 DNA reads TGTGCCAGCAGCCAAGATCTCAACGTGGGACTAGCGGGTTACGAGCAGTACTTC. It codes for CASSQDLNVGLAGYEQYF. The chain joins TRBV4-2 to TRBJ2-7, with 12 bases aligning to TRBD2. The germline CDR1 and CDR2 sequences are LGHNA and YNFKEQ. CDR3 length: 18 amino acids. Trimming took 0 bases from V and 4 from J; bases not matched to a gene: 10.

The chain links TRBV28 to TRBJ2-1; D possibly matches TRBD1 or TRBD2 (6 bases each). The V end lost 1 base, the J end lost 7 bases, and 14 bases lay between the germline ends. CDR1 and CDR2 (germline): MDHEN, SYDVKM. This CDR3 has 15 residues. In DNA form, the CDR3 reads TGTGCCAGCAGTTTATCCTTCGGAGGGGGGAATGAGCAGTTCTTC. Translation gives CASSLSFGGGNEQFF.

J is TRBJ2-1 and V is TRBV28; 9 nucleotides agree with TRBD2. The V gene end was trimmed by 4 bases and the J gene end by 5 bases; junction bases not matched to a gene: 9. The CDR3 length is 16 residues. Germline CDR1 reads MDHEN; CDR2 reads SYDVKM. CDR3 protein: CASSSLRTSVNNEQFF. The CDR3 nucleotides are TGTGCCAGCAGTTCCCTTAGGACTAGCGTAAACAATGAGCAGTTCTTC.

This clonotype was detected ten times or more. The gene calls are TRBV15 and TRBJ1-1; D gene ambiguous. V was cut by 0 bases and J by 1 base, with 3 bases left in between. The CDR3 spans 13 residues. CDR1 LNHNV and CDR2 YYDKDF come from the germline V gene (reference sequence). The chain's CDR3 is CATSRDRNTEAFF. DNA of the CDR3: TGTGCCACCAGCAGAGATCGGAACACTGAAGCTTTCTTT.

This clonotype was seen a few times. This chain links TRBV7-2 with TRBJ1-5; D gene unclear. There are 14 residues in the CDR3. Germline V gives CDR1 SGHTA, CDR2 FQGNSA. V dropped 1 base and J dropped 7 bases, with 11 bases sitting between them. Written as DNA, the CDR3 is TGTGCCAGCAGCTTAGGGACGAAGGAACAGCCCCAGCATTTT. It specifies CASSLGTKEQPQHF.

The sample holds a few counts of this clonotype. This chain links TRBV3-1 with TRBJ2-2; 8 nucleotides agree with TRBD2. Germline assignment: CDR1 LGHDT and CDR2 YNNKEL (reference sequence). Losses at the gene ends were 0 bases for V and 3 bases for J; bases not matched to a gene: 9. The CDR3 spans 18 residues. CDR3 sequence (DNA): TGTGCCAGCAGCCAAGATGAGGCGGGGGGTCCTTACACCGGGGAGCTGTTTTTT. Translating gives CASSQDEAGGPYTGELFF.

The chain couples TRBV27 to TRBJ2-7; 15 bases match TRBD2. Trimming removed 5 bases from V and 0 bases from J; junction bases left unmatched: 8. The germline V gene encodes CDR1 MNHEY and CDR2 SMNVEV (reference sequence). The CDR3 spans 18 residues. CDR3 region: CASSRGGTSGRHSYEQYF. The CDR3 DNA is TGTGCCAGCAGTCGAGGCGGGACTAGCGGGAGGCACTCCTACGAGCAGTACTTC.

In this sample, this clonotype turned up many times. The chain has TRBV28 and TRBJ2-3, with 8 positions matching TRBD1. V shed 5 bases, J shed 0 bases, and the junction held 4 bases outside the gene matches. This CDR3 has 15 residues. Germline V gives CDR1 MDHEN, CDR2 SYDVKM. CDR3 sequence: CASSRQGTSTDTQYF. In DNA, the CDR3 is TGTGCCAGCAGTAGACAGGGGACTAGCACAGATACGCAGTATTTT.

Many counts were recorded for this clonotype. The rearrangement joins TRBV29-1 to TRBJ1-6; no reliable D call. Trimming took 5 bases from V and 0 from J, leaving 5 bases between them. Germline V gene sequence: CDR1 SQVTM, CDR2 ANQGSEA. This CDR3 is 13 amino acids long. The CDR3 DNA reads TGCAGCGTTAAGAGCTCCTATAATTCACCCCTCCACTTT. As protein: CSVKSSYNSPLHF.

Here the CDR3 DNA reads TGTGCCGCCGGGGGGGTCATTGGCTACACCTTC. Its translation is CAAGGVIGYTF. V gene TRBV10-3 combines with J gene TRBJ1-2; TRBD1 is a possible D gene (5 bases). This CDR3 comprises 11 residues. Trimming took off 11 bases at V and 7 bases at J, with 14 bases between the two ends. The germline V gene encodes CDR1 ENHRY and CDR2 SYGVKD.

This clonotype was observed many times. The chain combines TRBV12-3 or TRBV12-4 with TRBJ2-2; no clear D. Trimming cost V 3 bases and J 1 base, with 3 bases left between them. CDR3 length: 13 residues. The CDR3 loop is CASSFRNTGELFF. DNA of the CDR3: TGTGCCAGCAGTTTTAGGAACACCGGGGAGCTGTTTTTT.

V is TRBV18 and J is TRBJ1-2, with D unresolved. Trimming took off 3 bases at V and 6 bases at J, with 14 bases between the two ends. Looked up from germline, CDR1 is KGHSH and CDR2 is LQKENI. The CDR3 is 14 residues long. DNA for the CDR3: TGTGCCAGCTCACCCCTGGGCCGGGTAAATGGCTACACCTTC. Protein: CASSPLGRVNGYTF.

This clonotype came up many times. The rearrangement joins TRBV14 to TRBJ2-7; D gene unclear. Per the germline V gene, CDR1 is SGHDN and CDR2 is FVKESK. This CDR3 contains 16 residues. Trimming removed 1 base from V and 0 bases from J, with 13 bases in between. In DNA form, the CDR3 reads TGTGCCAGCAGCCAAGTCTTGGCAGGATTCTCCTACGAGCAGTACTTC. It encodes CASSQVLAGFSYEQYF.